This T cell receptor beta chain was sequenced in a study of T cells in Graves' hyperthyroidism and ophthalmopathy. Authors of the study amplified TCR beta CDR3 regions from RNA transcripts. HTBI primers were used for first-round RT-PCR of the TCR CDR3. Using its own MiXCR run on the multiplex PCR reads, TCRdb lists one record per CDR3 protein. The table shows around 600,000 distinct CDR3 sequences, with roughly a sixth occurring only once. Trimming pared 0 bases from V and 1 base from J, leaving 7 bases between. The germline gives CDR1 LNHDA, CDR2 SQIVND (reference sequence). This CDR3 has 15 amino acids.

The chain uses TRBV19 and TRBJ1-5; unclear D gene. This receptor was obtained from a middle-aged woman with Graves' ophthalmopathy. Sequencing was done on a sample of blood. CDR3 in DNA: TGTGCCAGTAGTATAGATCATGGGAGCAATCAGCCCCAGCATTTT. Protein sequence: CASSIDHGSNQPQHF.